The 15 T cell receptor beta chains below come from one sample, sequenced in a study of cytomegalovirus exposure and HLA in healthy donors. PCR was performed using 60 Vbeta and 13 Jbeta primers. TCRdb's table, derived via immunoSEQ multiplex PCR, lists solely in-frame clones and lacks some. The sample has about 120,000 clones, around 78% seen once. Sequencing used PBMCs. Receptor source: a woman aged 30 to 39 in good health and CMV-seropositive.

This rearrangement joins TRBV7-9 to TRBJ2-7; 11 bases fit TRBD1. Germline V gene data show CDR1 as SEHNR and CDR2 as FQNEAQ (reference sequence). Germline trimming cut 5 bases from V and 6 bases from J; bases unmatched to any gene: 6. CDR3 size: 14 residues. CDR3 residues: CASSPGQGVIEQYF. CDR3 nucleotides: TGTGCCAGCAGCCCGGGACAGGGGGTCATCGAGCAGTACTTC.

The chain uses TRBV7-2 and TRBJ2-2; D might be TRBD1 (5 bases). Trimming removed 5 bases from V and 3 bases from J, with 16 bases in between. The CDR3 is 16 residues long. Germline CDR1 SGHTA, CDR2 FQGNSA. As DNA, the CDR3 is TGTGCCAGCAGCCCAGGATGGGGCTCATACACCGGGGAGCTGTTTTTT. Amino acid sequence: CASSPGWGSYTGELFF.

This sequence joins TRBV7-2 and TRBJ1-6; D might be TRBD1 (6 bases). Trimming took 4 bases from V and 6 from J, leaving 19 bases between them. This CDR3 is 17 amino acids long. CDR1 and CDR2 from the germline V gene are SGHTA and FQGNSA. CDR3 nucleotide sequence: TGTGCCAGCAGCTCCGCCCCCGCAGGGGCATCTAATTCACCCCTCCACTTT. Translation: CASSSAPAGASNSPLHF.

This chain joins TRBV4-1 and TRBJ2-1; 11 positions match TRBD2. The germline CDR1 and CDR2 sequences are MGHRA and YSYEKL. The V gene end was trimmed by 1 base and the J gene end by 4 bases; junction bases not matched to a gene: 3. The CDR3 totals 16 residues. The CDR3 DNA is TGCGCCAGCAGCCAAGGAACTAGCGGGGGTTACAATGAGCAGTTCTTC. This encodes CASSQGTSGGYNEQFF.

The CDR3 sequence is CASSRLAGEGHTQYF. The CDR3 DNA reads as TGTGCCAGCAGCCGACTAGCGGGGGAGGGGCATACGCAGTATTTT. This sequence joins TRBV5-8 and TRBJ2-3, with 12 bases fitting TRBD2. Germline trimming cut 4 bases from V and 7 bases from J; bases unmatched to any gene: 7. CDR1 and CDR2 (germline): SGHTS, YDEGEE. The CDR3 loop spans 15 amino acids.

This clone came up a few times. The chain's CDR3 is CASSLGLAGWEQFF. DNA of the CDR3: TGTGCCAGCAGCTTGGGACTAGCGGGATGGGAGCAGTTCTTC. This chain uses TRBV7-2 with TRBJ2-1; TRBD2 matches 13 bases. The CDR3 is made up of 14 amino acids. Looked up from germline, CDR1 is SGHTA and CDR2 is FQGNSA. Trimming at V came to 3 bases and at J to 10 bases, leaving 3 bases not matched to a gene.

This clone appeared a single time. The chain employs TRBV29-1 and TRBJ1-6; D is ambiguous. This CDR3 spans 14 amino acids. The V end lost 8 bases, the J end lost 5 bases, and 16 bases lay between the germline ends. Germline lookup yields CDR1 SQVTM and CDR2 ANQGSEA. CDR3 amino acids: CSPRGLGNNSPLHF. Written as DNA, the CDR3 is TGCAGCCCCCGAGGGCTTGGGAATAATTCACCCCTCCACTTT.

The rearrangement joins TRBV5-6 to TRBJ1-4; 7 bases align to TRBD1. Trimming cost V 4 bases and J 4 bases; bases outside gene matches: 4. In germline, CDR1 is SGHDT, CDR2 YYEEEE. This CDR3 contains 14 residues. The CDR3 DNA reads as TGTGCCAGCAGCGGGGACAGCTATAATGAAAAACTGTTTTTT. Protein: CASSGDSYNEKLFF.

The chain recombines TRBV18 with TRBJ2-1, with D possibly being TRBD1 (5 bases). CDR1 KGHSH and CDR2 LQKENI come from the germline V gene. This CDR3 is 13 amino acids long. Trimming left V 5 bases short and J 5 bases short, with 10 bases between. The CDR3 reads CASSRQRDNEQFF. For the CDR3, the DNA is TGTGCCAGCTCAAGACAGAGAGACAATGAGCAGTTCTTC.

The chain carries TRBV9 and TRBJ2-5, with D perhaps TRBD1 (6 bases). Germline CDR1 SGDLS, CDR2 YYNGEE. This CDR3 has 17 residues. V gave up 0 bases and J gave up 0 bases, with 15 bases separating them. This CDR3 is CASSVADGRGYQETQYF. CDR3 nucleotides: TGTGCCAGCAGCGTAGCGGACGGCAGGGGCTACCAAGAGACCCAGTACTTC.

V and J are TRBV28 and TRBJ1-5, with TRBD1 matching over 9 bases. CDR3 size: 16 residues. J lost 6 bases, V lost 3 bases, and 9 bases had no gene match. The germline V gene has CDR1 MDHEN and CDR2 SYDVKM. The CDR3 region has the DNA TGTGCCAGCAGTTTTATCGACAGGGGGAGGGGTCAGCCCCAGCATTTT. Translation gives CASSFIDRGRGQPQHF.

About this clone: The junction departs from the called germline gene at one end, perhaps through a read error. Other DNA sequences in the sample encode the same CDR3. The CDR3 DNA sequence: TGTGCTAGCAGCCTAGGAACAGGGGACGAGCAGTACTTC. This codes for CASSLGTGDEQYF. The chain links TRBV4-2 to TRBJ2-7; 7 bases are shared with TRBD1. The CDR3 contains 13 residues. The germline gives CDR1 LGHNA, CDR2 YNFKEQ.

On this clone: The junction departs from the called germline gene at one end, perhaps through a read error. The chain joins TRBV5-1 to TRBJ1-6, with D perhaps TRBD1 (6 bases). CDR1 is SGHRS, CDR2 YFSETQ, per germline. CDR3 length: 15 amino acids. The CDR3 loop is CASGLTGTPDAPLHF. The CDR3, as DNA: TGCGCCAGCGGCTTGACAGGTACTCCGGACGCACCCCTCCACTTT.

This clone was counted once. This chain joins TRBV6-5 and TRBJ2-7; D gene uncertain. Trimming shortened V by 0 bases and J by 2 bases, and 11 bases separated the two germline ends. The CDR3 extends over 15 amino acids. Germline V CDR1 and CDR2: MNHEY, SVGAGI. Here the CDR3 reads CASSYSSAFAYEQYF. For the CDR3, the DNA is TGTGCCAGCAGTTACTCGTCTGCGTTCGCCTACGAGCAGTACTTC.

V and J are TRBV5-1 and TRBJ1-1; no clear D. The germline V gene encodes CDR1 SGHRS and CDR2 YFSETQ. V lost 4 bases and J lost 1, with 14 bases in between. The CDR3 is 15 residues long. This CDR3 reads CASSLFYAGNTEAFF. The DNA for the CDR3 is TGCGCCAGCAGCCTGTTCTATGCGGGGAACACTGAAGCTTTCTTT.